The entry below gives a single T cell receptor beta chain sequence along with its context. Treatment specified: oral pan-JAK inhibitor, 5-10 mg twice daily. The sample originates from a study of CD8+ T cells in alopecia areata. The germline V and J ends were trimmed by 5 bases and 5 bases, with 15 bases remaining between them. CDR1 and CDR2 from the germline V gene are SGHTA and FQGNSA. The CDR3 has 14 residues. Sequencing used cDNA as its template, made by extracting RNA and reverse transcribing it. Measured with immunoSEQ multiplex PCR; TCRdb has only the in-frame clones, and not every one. The data hold about 210,000 clones, with roughly 40% observed a single time.

Material: CD4+ T cells sorted from blood, obtained at approximately week 36, from a patient treated with tofacitinib. The clonotype comes from a human donor with alopecia areata. The rearrangement joins TRBV7-2 to TRBJ1-1; possibly TRBD1 for D (5 bases). CDR3 coding DNA: TGTGCCAGCAGCCGTGAGGGGCGCTGGACTGAAGCTTTCTTT. Translating gives CASSREGRWTEAFF.